One and the same sample provided the 9 T cell receptor beta chains below, sequenced in a study of identical twins. TCRdb reprocessed the 5' RACE reads with MiXCR, giving one entry per CDR3 protein. This sample has about 240,000 distinct CDR3 sequences, with 7.5% found just once. These data were also filed under a second study, of yellow fever vaccine responses in identical twins.

Sequenced: CD8+ T cells sorted from blood. The receptors were sampled from a woman younger than 30 in good health.

This clonotype was seen many times. This chain links TRBV14 with TRBJ2-7, with D possibly being TRBD1 (6 bases). V was cut by 1 base and J by 4 bases, with 14 bases left in between. There are 15 residues in the CDR3. Germline V gene lookup returns CDR1 SGHDN and CDR2 FVKESK. CDR3 protein: CASSQGTVVRYEQYF. In DNA form, the CDR3 reads TGTGCCAGCAGCCAAGGGACAGTAGTTAGGTACGAGCAGTACTTC.

The chain combines TRBV28 with TRBJ2-2; D may be TRBD2 (7 bases). From germline, CDR1 is MDHEN and CDR2 SYDVKM. Trimming took off 10 bases at V and 6 bases at J, with 18 bases between the two ends. CDR3 length: 14 residues. The CDR3 sequence: CAIGGGLFPGELFF. The CDR3 DNA is TGTGCCATTGGGGGGGGGCTGTTCCCCGGGGAGCTGTTTTTT.

This clonotype occurred a few times. The J gene is TRBJ1-6, the V gene TRBV27; no definite D call. Germline assignment: CDR1 MNHEY and CDR2 SMNVEV (reference sequence). V was clipped by 6 bases and J by 5 bases, with 17 bases between them. CDR3 length: 16 amino acids. The CDR3 region has the DNA TGTGCCAGCAGCCCGCTCGAGGGTGGGCATAATTCACCCCTCCACTTT. As protein: CASSPLEGGHNSPLHF.

This clonotype has only a few counts. This chain joins TRBV12-3 or TRBV12-4 and TRBJ2-2, with D hard to call. The CDR3 is 13 residues long. V shed 3 bases and J shed 4 bases, with 6 bases lying between them. The CDR3 region is CASSFSSTGELFF. CDR3 DNA: TGTGCCAGCAGTTTCAGTTCCACCGGGGAGCTGTTTTTT.

This clonotype has just a few counts. CDR3 amino acids: CASSRTQPGPRRNTEAFF. CDR3 sequence (DNA): TGTGCCAGCAGCAGAACTCAACCGGGCCCCAGAAGGAACACTGAAGCTTTCTTT. The chain combines TRBV7-6 with TRBJ1-1; D remains unclear. The CDR3 runs to 18 residues. The germline V gene has CDR1 SGHVS and CDR2 FNYEAQ. V was trimmed by 5 bases and J by 1 base, leaving 23 bases between them. The complete variable domain, with remaining parts taken from reference TRBV7-6 and TRBJ1-1, reads GAGVSQSPRYKVTKRGQDVALRCDPISGHVSLYWYRQALGQGPEFLTYFNYEAQQDKSGLPNDRFSAERPEGSISTLTIQRTEQRDSAMYRCASSRTQPGPRRNTEAFFGQGTRLTVV.

The chain couples TRBV29-1 to TRBJ1-1; D is uncertain. The CDR3 runs 12 residues. Trimming shortened V by 7 bases and J by 0 bases, and 9 bases separated the two germline ends. Germline CDR1 SQVTM, CDR2 ANQGSEA. The CDR3 protein is CSAGRMNTEAFF. The CDR3 DNA follows: TGCAGCGCCGGTAGAATGAACACTGAAGCTTTCTTT.

The chain joins TRBV19 to TRBJ1-4, with TRBD1 as a possible D gene (5 bases). The germline gives CDR1 LNHDA, CDR2 SQIVND (reference sequence). V gave up 5 bases and J gave up 10 bases, with 17 bases separating them. The CDR3 consists of 14 residues. Here the CDR3 reads CASSVGDPSRKLFF. In DNA form, the CDR3 reads TGTGCCAGTAGTGTTGGGGACCCGAGCCGAAAACTGTTTTTT.

The chain recombines TRBV28 with TRBJ2-3; 11 bases match TRBD2. V trimming: 1 base; J trimming: 2 bases; junction bases outside the gene matches: 8. This CDR3 region has 18 residues. Germline CDR1 is MDHEN and CDR2 is SYDVKM. CDR3 region: CASSLSETSGAYTDTQYF. The CDR3 DNA sequence: TGTGCCAGCAGTTTATCTGAGACTAGCGGGGCCTACACAGATACGCAGTATTTT.

This clonotype was seen repeatedly, ten times or more. The chain employs TRBV12-3 or TRBV12-4 and TRBJ2-4; weak D call: TRBD2 (6 bases). There are 14 residues in the CDR3. Trimming left V 7 bases short and J 1 base short, with 11 bases between. The CDR3 sequence is CASIDGGAKNIQYF. CDR3 nucleotides: TGTGCCAGCATTGACGGGGGTGCCAAAAACATTCAGTACTTC.